Presented here are 24 T cell receptor beta chains from one specimen sequenced in a study of blood T cell repertoires in COVID-19. Assay: immunoSEQ multiplex PCR; the TCRdb copy retains only in-frame clones and omits some. This sample has about 76,000 clones, with around 82% found just once. Sequenced: peripheral blood. These TCRs come from a human donor in a cohort sampled during active COVID-19.

The chain recombines TRBV12-3 or TRBV12-4 with TRBJ1-2, with TRBD1 as a possible D gene (6 bases). This CDR3 contains 12 residues. Trimming took 7 bases from V and 8 from J, leaving 14 bases between them. CDR3 nucleotide sequence: TGTGCCAGCATCGCCCGCAGGGGCGGCTACACCTTC. Translated, it gives CASIARRGGYTF.

The V call is TRBV10-2, the J call TRBJ1-4; D perhaps matches TRBD1 (5 bases). CDR3 length: 13 residues. Germline V lookup: CDR1 WSHSY, CDR2 SAAADI. V lost 8 bases to trimming and J lost 2 bases, with 9 bases between them. The CDR3 reads CASLKGTNEKLFF. The CDR3 nucleotides read TGCGCCAGCTTGAAGGGGACTAATGAAAAACTGTTTTTT.

The rearrangement links TRBV3-1 (or the pseudogene TRBV3-2) to TRBJ2-5; TRBD2 agrees at 7 bases. The CDR3 runs 16 residues. V lost 4 bases and J lost 1; bases outside the gene matches: 9. Germline CDR1 reads LGHDT; CDR2 reads YNNKEL (reference sequence). CDR3 DNA sequence: TGTGCCAGCAGCCCCAGCCAGGGAGGGGTCCAAGAGACCCAGTACTTC. Amino acid sequence: CASSPSQGGVQETQYF.

A few counts support this clone. The chain joins TRBV6-1 to TRBJ1-2; D is perhaps TRBD1 (5 bases). Germline V lookup: CDR1 MNHNS, CDR2 SASEGT. V shed 1 base and J shed 2 bases, with 11 bases lying between them. This CDR3 has 15 amino acids. CDR3 sequence: CASSEGAGRNYGYTF. The CDR3 DNA follows: TGTGCCAGCAGTGAAGGAGCAGGGAGGAACTATGGCTACACCTTC.

V is TRBV6-5 and J is TRBJ1-5; D is perhaps TRBD1 (5 bases). Germline lookup yields CDR1 MNHEY and CDR2 SVGAGI. V shed 6 bases and J shed 3 bases, with 15 bases lying between them. CDR3 length equals 15 residues. DNA for the CDR3: TGTGCCAGCAGCCCAGGGATTGACCCCAATCAGCCCCAGCATTTT. This gives the protein CASSPGIDPNQPQHF.

The chain employs TRBV28 and TRBJ2-7, with unresolved D. CDR3 length equals 13 residues. In germline, CDR1 is MDHEN, CDR2 SYDVKM. The V end was cut by 2 bases, the J end by 3 bases, with 8 bases between. The CDR3 region is CASSLSPGYEQYF. For the CDR3, the DNA is TGTGCCAGCAGTTTAAGCCCGGGCTACGAGCAGTACTTC.

V and J are TRBV28 and TRBJ2-7, with 13 bases matching TRBD2. The CDR3 runs 15 residues. Unmatched junction bases numbered 3, after V lost 5 bases and J lost 2 bases. The germline V gene encodes CDR1 MDHEN and CDR2 SYDVKM. CDR3 region: CASSQTSGRAYEQYF. CDR3 in DNA: TGTGCCAGCAGTCAAACTAGCGGGAGGGCCTACGAGCAGTACTTC.

The rearrangement links TRBV12-3 or TRBV12-4 to TRBJ2-2, with D possibly matching TRBD2 (5 bases). This CDR3 comprises 13 residues. V shed 6 bases and J shed 1 base, with 6 bases lying between them. The CDR3, as DNA: TGTGCCAGCAGGGGGAGGAACACCGGGGAGCTGTTTTTT. It translates to CASRGRNTGELFF.

The rearrangement links TRBV11-2 to TRBJ2-7; maybe TRBD2 (6 bases). V was trimmed by 3 bases and J by 3 bases, leaving 9 bases between them. CDR3 length: 13 amino acids. The germline CDR1 and CDR2 sequences are SGHAT and FQNNGV. The CDR3 loop reads CASSLSTSYEQYF. The CDR3 DNA reads TGTGCCAGCAGCTTGTCGACTAGCTACGAGCAGTACTTC.

The chain joins TRBV19 to TRBJ2-5; a possible D gene is TRBD1 (5 bases). Germline CDR1 is LNHDA and CDR2 is SQIVND (reference sequence). V shed 10 bases and J shed 1 base, with 16 bases lying between them. This CDR3 is built from 14 residues. In DNA form, the CDR3 reads TGTGCCACCAAGTTTGGCACAGGCCAAGAGACCCAGTACTTC. Translating gives CATKFGTGQETQYF.

The V and J genes are TRBV10-1 and TRBJ2-7; TRBD1 is a possible D gene (6 bases). The CDR3 covers 11 residues. The V end lost 3 bases, the J end lost 9 bases, and 9 bases lay between the germline ends. Per germline, CDR1 WNHNN and CDR2 SYGVQD (reference sequence). DNA for the CDR3: TGCGCCAGCAGTGACCAACAGGGGCAGTACTTC. Translated: CASSDQQGQYF.

The genes are TRBV6-2 or TRBV6-3 and TRBJ1-5, with 7 bases matching TRBD1. Germline lookup yields CDR1 MNHEY and CDR2 SVGEGT. After removal of 5 bases from V and 7 bases from J, the junction contained 8 bases not matched to a gene. CDR3 size: 14 residues. In DNA form, the CDR3 reads TGTGCCAGCAGTGGGGACAGCAGAGGACAGCCCCAGCATTTT. As protein: CASSGDSRGQPQHF.

The chain carries TRBV5-1 and TRBJ1-1; tentatively, D is TRBD1 (5 bases). Germline V CDR1 and CDR2: SGHRS, YFSETQ. The CDR3 extends over 15 amino acids. V lost 4 bases to trimming and J lost 1 base, with 14 bases between them. CDR3 protein: CASSLPTGGNTEAFF. DNA for the CDR3: TGCGCCAGCAGCCTCCCAACGGGGGGGAACACTGAAGCTTTCTTT.

V and J are TRBV6-2 or TRBV6-3 and TRBJ2-7, with D maybe TRBD2 (6 bases). V gave up 6 bases and J gave up 2 bases, with 8 bases separating them. Germline CDR1 and CDR2: MNHEY and SVGEGT. The CDR3 has 12 amino acids. The CDR3 loop is CASSGGTYEQYF. CDR3 in DNA: TGTGCCAGCAGCGGAGGGACCTACGAGCAGTACTTC.

The chain couples TRBV5-8 to TRBJ2-7; 9 nucleotides agree with TRBD2. The CDR3 is made up of 16 amino acids. Germline V CDR1 and CDR2: SGHTS, YDEGEE. V was pared by 5 bases and J by 5 bases, with 14 bases of the junction left unmatched. The chain's CDR3 is CASSPRVSGRWNEQYF. In DNA form, the CDR3 reads TGTGCCAGCAGTCCGAGGGTTAGCGGGAGATGGAACGAGCAGTACTTC.

J is TRBJ2-5 and V is TRBV29-1; D is possibly TRBD1 (6 bases). This CDR3 is 16 amino acids long. From germline, CDR1 is SQVTM and CDR2 ANQGSEA. V lost 3 bases and J lost 6, with 23 bases in between. The CDR3 DNA follows: TGCAGCGTTGATATTCAGGGGACAATCACTGGGAAGACCCAGTACTTC. Its protein product is CSVDIQGTITGKTQYF.

The V call is TRBV5-3, the J call TRBJ2-2, with 7 bases aligning to TRBD2. TRBV5-3 has ORF status, its function being uncertain. V lost 3 bases and J lost 6; bases outside the gene matches: 14. The CDR3 has 17 residues. CDR3 in amino acids: CARSWTRSAGAPGELFF. The CDR3 DNA sequence: TGTGCCAGAAGCTGGACTAGATCTGCCGGCGCCCCCGGGGAGCTGTTTTTT.

This clone has a handful of counts. The chain has TRBV30 and TRBJ1-2, with D unresolved. V was cut by 2 bases and J by 0 bases, with 7 bases left in between. The germline V gene has CDR1 GTSNPN and CDR2 SVGIG (reference sequence). CDR3 size: 13 residues. Written as DNA, the CDR3 is TGTGCCTGGAGTAAAGGAGCTAACTATGGCTACACCTTC. As protein: CAWSKGANYGYTF. Looking up the rest from reference TRBV30 and TRBJ1-2 gives the full variable domain: SQTIHQWPATLVQPVGSPLSLECTVEGTSNPNLYWYRQAAGRGLQLLFYSVGIGQISSEVPQNLSASRPQDRQFILSSKKLLLSDSGFYLCAWSKGANYGYTFGSGTRLTVV.

This chain connects TRBV19 to TRBJ1-5; TRBD1 agrees at 9 bases. The junction had 9 bases not matched to a gene; V was cut back by 9 bases and J by 0 bases. Germline-derived CDR1 and CDR2 are LNHDA and SQIVND (reference sequence). The CDR3 runs 16 residues. The DNA for the CDR3 is TGTGCCAGCACTAGGACAGGGGAGCATAGCAATCAGCCCCAGCATTTT. Its protein product is CASTRTGEHSNQPQHF.

The chain is built from TRBV15 and TRBJ2-7; D unresolved. Germline assignment: CDR1 LNHNV and CDR2 YYDKDF (reference sequence). The CDR3 is 13 amino acids. Trimming cost V 0 bases and J 6 bases, with 9 bases left between them. The CDR3 is CATSRDLGVEQYF. CDR3 nucleotide sequence: TGTGCCACCAGCAGAGATCTAGGCGTCGAGCAGTACTTC.

This clone was detected ten times or more. The chain combines TRBV19 with TRBJ1-5; 9 bases fit TRBD1. Per the germline V gene, CDR1 is LNHDA and CDR2 is SQIVND (reference sequence). The CDR3 spans 16 residues. Trimming removed 5 bases from V and 6 bases from J; junction bases left unmatched: 11. CDR3 in amino acids: CASSPTRDRDSQPQHF. As DNA, the CDR3 is TGTGCCAGTAGTCCAACCCGGGACAGGGATAGTCAGCCCCAGCATTTT.

This clone was counted between two and nine times. V is TRBV4-2 and J is TRBJ2-7, with 7 bases aligning to TRBD2. Germline CDR1 is LGHNA and CDR2 is YNFKEQ. This CDR3 has 15 amino acids. V trimming: 1 base; J trimming: 3 bases; junction bases outside the gene matches: 6. The CDR3 loop reads CASSQAREARYEQYF. CDR3 in DNA: TGTGCCAGCAGCCAAGCACGGGAGGCCCGCTACGAGCAGTACTTC.

The chain links TRBV5-1 to TRBJ2-5; possibly TRBD1 for D (5 bases). CDR1 SGHRS and CDR2 YFSETQ come from the germline V gene. The CDR3 consists of 14 residues. V lost 1 base and J 5 bases, leaving 12 bases between the germline ends. CDR3 in DNA: TGCGCCAGCAGCTTGCGGCAGGGTACTGAGACCCAGTACTTC. Translation: CASSLRQGTETQYF. The variable domain in full, completed from reference TRBV5-1 and TRBJ2-5, reads KAGVTQTPRYLIKTRGQQVTLSCSPISGHRSVSWYQQTPGQGLQFLFEYFSETQRNKGNFPGRFSGRQFSNSRSEMNVSTLELGDSALYLCASSLRQGTETQYFGPGTRLLVL.

The chain has TRBV6-1 and TRBJ1-5; D gene uncertain. Germline CDR1 is MNHNS and CDR2 is SASEGT. The CDR3 length is 13 residues. Trimming removed 3 bases at V and 4 bases at J, with 7 bases between. CDR3 coding DNA: TGTGCCAGCAGTGAGAGAGGGAATCAGCCCCAGCATTTT. Its protein is CASSERGNQPQHF.